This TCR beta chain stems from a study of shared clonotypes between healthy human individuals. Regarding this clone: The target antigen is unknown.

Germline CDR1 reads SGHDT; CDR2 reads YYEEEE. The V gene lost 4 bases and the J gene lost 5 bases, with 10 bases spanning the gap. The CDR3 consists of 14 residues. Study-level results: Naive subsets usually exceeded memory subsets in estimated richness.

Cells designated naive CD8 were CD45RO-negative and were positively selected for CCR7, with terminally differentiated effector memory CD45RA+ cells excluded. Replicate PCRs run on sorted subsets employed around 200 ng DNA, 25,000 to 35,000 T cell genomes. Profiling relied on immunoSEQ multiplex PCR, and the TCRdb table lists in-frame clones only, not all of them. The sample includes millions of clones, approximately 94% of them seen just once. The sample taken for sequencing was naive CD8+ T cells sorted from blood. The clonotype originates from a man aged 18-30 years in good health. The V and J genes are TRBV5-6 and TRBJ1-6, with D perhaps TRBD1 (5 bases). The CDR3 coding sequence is TGTGCCAGCAGCGGGGGATATGATAATTCACCCCTCCACTTT. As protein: CASSGGYDNSPLHF.